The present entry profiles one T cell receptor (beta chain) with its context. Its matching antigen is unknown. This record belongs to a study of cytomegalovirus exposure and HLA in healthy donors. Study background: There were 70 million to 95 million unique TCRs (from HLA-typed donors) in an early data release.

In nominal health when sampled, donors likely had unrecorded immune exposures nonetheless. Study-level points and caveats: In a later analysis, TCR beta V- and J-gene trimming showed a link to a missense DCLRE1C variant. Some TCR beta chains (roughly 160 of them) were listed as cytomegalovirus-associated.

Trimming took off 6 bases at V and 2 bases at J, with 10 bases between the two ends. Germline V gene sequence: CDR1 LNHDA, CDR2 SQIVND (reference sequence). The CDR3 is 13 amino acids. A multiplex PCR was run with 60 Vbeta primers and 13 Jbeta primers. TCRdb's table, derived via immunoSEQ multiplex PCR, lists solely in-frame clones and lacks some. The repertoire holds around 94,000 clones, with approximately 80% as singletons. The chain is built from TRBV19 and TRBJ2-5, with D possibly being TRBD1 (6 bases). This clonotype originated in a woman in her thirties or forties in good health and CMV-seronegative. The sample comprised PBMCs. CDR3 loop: CASSLQGQETQYF. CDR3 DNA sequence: TGTGCCAGTAGCCTACAGGGACAAGAGACCCAGTACTTC.